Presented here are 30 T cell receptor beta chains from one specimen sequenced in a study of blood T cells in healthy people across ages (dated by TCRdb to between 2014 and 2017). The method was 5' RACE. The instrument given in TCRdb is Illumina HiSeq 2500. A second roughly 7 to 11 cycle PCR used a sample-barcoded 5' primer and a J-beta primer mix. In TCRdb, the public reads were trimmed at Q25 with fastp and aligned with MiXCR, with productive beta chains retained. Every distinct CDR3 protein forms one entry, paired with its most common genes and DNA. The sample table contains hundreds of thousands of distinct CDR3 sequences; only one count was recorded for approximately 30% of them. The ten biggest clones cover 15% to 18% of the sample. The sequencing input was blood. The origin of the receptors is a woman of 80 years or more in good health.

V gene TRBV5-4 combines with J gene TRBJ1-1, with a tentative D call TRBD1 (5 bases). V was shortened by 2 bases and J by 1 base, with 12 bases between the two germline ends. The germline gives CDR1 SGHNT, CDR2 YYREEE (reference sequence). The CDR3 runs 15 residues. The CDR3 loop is CASSLTGTENTEAFF. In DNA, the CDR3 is TGTGCCAGCAGCTTAACCGGGACGGAGAACACTGAAGCTTTCTTT.

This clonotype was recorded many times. CDR3 nucleotides: TGTGCCACTACCGAGACAGAGACCTACGAGCAGTACTTC. Amino acid sequence: CATTETETYEQYF. V usage is TRBV10-3 and J usage is TRBJ2-7; a weak D match, TRBD1 (5 bases). The V end lost 10 bases, the J end lost 2 bases, and 15 bases lay between the germline ends. The CDR3 consists of 13 residues. Germline V gene data show CDR1 as ENHRY and CDR2 as SYGVKD.

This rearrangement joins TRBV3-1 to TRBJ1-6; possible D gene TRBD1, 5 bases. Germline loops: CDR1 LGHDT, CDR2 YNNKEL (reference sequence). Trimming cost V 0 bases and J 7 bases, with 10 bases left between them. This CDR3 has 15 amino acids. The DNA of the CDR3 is TGTGCCAGCAGCCAAGATGGCGGGACCAATTCACCCCTCCACTTT. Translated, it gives CASSQDGGTNSPLHF.

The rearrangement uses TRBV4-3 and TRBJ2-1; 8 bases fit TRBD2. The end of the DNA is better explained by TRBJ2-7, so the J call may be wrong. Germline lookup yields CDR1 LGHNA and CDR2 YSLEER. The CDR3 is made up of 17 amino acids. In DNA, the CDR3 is TGCGCCAGCAGCCAGAAATCAGCGGGGGACCCCTACAATGAGCAGTACTTC. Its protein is CASSQKSAGDPYNEQYF.

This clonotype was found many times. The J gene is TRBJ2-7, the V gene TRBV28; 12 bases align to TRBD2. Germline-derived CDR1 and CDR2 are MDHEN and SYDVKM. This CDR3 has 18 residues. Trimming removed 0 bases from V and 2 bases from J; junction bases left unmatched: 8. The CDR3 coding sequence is TGTGCCAGCAGTTTATGGCTAGCGGGGGGGCATGTCACCTACGAGCAGTACTTC. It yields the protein CASSLWLAGGHVTYEQYF.

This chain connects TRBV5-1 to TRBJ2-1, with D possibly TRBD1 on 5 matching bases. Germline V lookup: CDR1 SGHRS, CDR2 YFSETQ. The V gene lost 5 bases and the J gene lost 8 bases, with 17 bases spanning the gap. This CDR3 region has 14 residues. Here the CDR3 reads CASRKGQEFDEQFF. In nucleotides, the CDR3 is TGCGCCAGCAGGAAGGGGCAGGAATTTGATGAGCAGTTCTTC.

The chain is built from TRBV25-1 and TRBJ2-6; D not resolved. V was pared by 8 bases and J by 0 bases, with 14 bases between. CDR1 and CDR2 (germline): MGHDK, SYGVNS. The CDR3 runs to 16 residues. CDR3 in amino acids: CASQGQDRSGANVLTF. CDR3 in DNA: TGTGCCAGCCAAGGGCAGGATCGCTCTGGGGCCAACGTCCTGACTTTC. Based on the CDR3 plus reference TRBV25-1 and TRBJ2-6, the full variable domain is EADIYQTPRYLVIGTGKKITLECSQTMGHDKMYWYQQDPGMELHLIHYSYGVNSTEKGDLSSESTVSRIRTEHFPLTLESARPSHTSQYLCASQGQDRSGANVLTFGAGSRLTVL.

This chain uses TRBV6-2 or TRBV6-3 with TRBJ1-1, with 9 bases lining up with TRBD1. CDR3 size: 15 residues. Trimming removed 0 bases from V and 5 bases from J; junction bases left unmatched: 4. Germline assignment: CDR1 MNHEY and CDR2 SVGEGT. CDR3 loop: CASSYSPDRGTEAFF. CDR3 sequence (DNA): TGTGCCAGCAGTTACTCCCCGGACAGGGGAACTGAAGCTTTCTTT.

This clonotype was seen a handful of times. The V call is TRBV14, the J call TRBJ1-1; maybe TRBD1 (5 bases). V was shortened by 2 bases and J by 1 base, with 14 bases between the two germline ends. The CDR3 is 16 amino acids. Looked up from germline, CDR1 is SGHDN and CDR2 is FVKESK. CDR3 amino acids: CASSQWGGTKNTEAFF. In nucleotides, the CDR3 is TGTGCCAGCAGCCAATGGGGAGGGACGAAGAACACTGAAGCTTTCTTT.

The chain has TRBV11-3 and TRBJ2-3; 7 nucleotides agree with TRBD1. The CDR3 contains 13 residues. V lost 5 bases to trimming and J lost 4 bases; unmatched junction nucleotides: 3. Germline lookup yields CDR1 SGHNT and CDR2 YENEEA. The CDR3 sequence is CASSPGTADTQYF. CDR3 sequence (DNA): TGTGCCAGCAGCCCGGGGACAGCAGATACGCAGTATTTT.

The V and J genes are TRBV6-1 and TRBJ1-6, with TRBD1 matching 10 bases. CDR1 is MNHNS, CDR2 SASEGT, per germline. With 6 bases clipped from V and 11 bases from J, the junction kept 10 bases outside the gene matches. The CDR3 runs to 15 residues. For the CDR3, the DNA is TGTGCCAGCAGAAGAGGGGGACAGGGGTTGGCACCCCTCCACTTT. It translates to CASRRGGQGLAPLHF.

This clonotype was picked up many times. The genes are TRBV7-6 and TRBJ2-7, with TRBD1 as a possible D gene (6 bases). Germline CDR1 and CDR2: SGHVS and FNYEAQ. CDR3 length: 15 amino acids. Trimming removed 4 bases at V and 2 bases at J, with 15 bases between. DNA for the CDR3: TGTGCCAGCAGCTCACAGACAGGCGATACCTACGAGCAGTACTTC. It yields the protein CASSSQTGDTYEQYF.

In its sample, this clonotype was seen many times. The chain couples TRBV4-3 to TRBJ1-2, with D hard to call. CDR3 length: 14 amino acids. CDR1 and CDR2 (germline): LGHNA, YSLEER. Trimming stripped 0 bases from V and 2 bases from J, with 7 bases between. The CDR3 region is CASSQDDQNYGYTF. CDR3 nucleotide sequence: TGCGCCAGCAGCCAAGATGACCAGAACTATGGCTACACCTTC.

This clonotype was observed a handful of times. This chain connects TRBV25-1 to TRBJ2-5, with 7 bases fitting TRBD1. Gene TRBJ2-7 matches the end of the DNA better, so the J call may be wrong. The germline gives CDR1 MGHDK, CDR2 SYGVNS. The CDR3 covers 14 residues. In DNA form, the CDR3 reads TGTGCCAGCAGGGTACCGGGACAGATCTACGAGCAGTACTTC. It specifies CASRVPGQIYEQYF.

CDR3 residues: CASSLGWEEAEAFF. The CDR3 coding sequence is TGTGCCAGCAGCTTAGGGTGGGAGGAGGCTGAAGCTTTCTTT. The chain is built from TRBV7-2 and TRBJ1-1; D gene uncertain. Looked up from germline, CDR1 is SGHTA and CDR2 is FQGNSA. This CDR3 has 14 amino acids. Trimming shortened V by 1 base and J by 6 bases, and 12 bases separated the two germline ends.

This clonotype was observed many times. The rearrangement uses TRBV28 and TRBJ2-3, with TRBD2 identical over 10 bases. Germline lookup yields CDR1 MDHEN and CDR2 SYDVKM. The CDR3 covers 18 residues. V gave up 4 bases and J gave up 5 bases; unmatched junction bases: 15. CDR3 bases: TGTGCCAGCAGTTCTATAGCGGGGGGCCCCTTTGGCGTAGATACGCAGTATTTT. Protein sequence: CASSSIAGGPFGVDTQYF.

The CDR3: CASSLERYNEQFF. The CDR3 nucleotides are TGTGCCAGCAGTTTAGAGCGGTACAATGAGCAGTTCTTC. The V and J genes are TRBV12-3 or TRBV12-4 and TRBJ2-1; possible D gene TRBD2, 5 bases. CDR3 length equals 13 residues. V was shortened by 1 base and J by 4 bases, with 5 bases between the two germline ends.

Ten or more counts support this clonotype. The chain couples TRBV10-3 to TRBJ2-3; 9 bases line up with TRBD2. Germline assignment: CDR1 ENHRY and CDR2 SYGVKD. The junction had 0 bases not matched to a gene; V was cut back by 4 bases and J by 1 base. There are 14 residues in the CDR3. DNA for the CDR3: TGTGCCATCAGTGCTAGCGGGGGCACAGATACGCAGTATTTT. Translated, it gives CAISASGGTDTQYF.

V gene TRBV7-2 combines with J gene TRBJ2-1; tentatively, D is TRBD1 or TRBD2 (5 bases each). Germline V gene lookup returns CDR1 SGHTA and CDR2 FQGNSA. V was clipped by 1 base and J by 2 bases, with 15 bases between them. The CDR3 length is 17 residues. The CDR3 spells CASSLVGFRGPYNEQFF. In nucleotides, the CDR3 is TGTGCCAGCAGCTTAGTAGGTTTTCGGGGACCCTACAATGAGCAGTTCTTC.

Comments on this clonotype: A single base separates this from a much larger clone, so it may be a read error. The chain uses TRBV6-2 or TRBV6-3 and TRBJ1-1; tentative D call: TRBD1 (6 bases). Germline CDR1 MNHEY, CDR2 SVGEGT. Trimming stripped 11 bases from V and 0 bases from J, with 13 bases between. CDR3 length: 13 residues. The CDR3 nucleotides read TGTGCCGGGGACACGGGACTGAACACTGAAGCTTTCTTT. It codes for CAGDTGLNTEAFF.

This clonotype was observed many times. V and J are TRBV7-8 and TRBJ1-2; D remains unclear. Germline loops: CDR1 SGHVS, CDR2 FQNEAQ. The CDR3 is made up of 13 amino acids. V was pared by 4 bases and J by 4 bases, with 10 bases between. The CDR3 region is CASSSKRGYGYTF. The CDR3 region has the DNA TGTGCCAGCAGCTCCAAGCGAGGCTATGGCTACACCTTC.

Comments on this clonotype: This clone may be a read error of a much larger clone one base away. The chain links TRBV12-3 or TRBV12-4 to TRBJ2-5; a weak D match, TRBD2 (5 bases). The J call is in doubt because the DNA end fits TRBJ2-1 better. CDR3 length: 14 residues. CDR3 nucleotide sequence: TGTGCCAGCAGTTCCGCAGGAGGAAAAGAGACCCAGTTCTTC. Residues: CASSSAGGKETQFF.

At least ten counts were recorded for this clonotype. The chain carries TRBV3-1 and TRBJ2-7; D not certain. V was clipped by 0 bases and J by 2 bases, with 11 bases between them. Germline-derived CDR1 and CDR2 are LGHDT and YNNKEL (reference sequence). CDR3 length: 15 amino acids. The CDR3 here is CASSQEHFGTYEQYF. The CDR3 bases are TGTGCCAGCAGCCAAGAGCACTTTGGGACCTACGAGCAGTACTTC.

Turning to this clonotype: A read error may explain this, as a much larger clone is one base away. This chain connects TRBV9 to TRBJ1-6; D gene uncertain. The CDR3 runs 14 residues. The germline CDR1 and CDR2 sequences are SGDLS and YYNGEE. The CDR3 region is CASSVQQENSSLHF. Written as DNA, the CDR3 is TGTGCCAGCAGCGTACAACAAGAAAATTCATCCCTCCACTTT.

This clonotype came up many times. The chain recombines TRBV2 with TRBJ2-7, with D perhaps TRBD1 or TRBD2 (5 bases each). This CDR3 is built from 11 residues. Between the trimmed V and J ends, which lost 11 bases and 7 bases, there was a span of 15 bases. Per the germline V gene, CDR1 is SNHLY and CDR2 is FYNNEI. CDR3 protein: CAVWDLLEQYF. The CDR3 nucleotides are TGTGCCGTCTGGGACCTTTTGGAGCAGTACTTC.

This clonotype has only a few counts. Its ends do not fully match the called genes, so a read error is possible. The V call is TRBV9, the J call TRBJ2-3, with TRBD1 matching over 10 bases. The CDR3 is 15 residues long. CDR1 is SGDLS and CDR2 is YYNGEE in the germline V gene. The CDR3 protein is CASSDRDRGTDAQYF. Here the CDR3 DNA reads TGTGCCAGCAGCGACCGGGACAGGGGCACAGATGCGCAGTATTTT. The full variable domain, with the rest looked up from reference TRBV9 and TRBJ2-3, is DSGVTQTPKHLITATGQRVTLRCSPRSGDLSVYWYQQSLDQGLQFLIQYYNGEERAKGNILERFSAQQFPDLHSELNLSSLELGDSALYFCASSDRDRGTDAQYFGPGTRLTVL.

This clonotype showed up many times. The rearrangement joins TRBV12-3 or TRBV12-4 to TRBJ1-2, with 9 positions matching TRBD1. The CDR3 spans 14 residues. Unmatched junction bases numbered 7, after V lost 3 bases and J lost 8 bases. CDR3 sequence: CASSLGGQGNGYTF. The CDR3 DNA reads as TGTGCCAGCAGTTTGGGGGGACAGGGAAACGGCTACACCTTC.

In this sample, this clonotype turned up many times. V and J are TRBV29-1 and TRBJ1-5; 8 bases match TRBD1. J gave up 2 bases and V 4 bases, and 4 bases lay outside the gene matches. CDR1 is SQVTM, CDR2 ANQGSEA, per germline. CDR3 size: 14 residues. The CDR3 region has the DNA TGCAGCGTTGTAGGGACAGGAGGCAATCAGCCCCAGCATTTT. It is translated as CSVVGTGGNQPQHF.

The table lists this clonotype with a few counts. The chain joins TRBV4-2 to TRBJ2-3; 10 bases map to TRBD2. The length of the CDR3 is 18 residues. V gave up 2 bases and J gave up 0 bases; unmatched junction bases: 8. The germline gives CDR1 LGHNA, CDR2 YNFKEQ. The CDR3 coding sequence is TGTGCCAGCAGCCAAAGTGGAGCTAGCGGGGGAAGCACAGATACGCAGTATTTT. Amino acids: CASSQSGASGGSTDTQYF.

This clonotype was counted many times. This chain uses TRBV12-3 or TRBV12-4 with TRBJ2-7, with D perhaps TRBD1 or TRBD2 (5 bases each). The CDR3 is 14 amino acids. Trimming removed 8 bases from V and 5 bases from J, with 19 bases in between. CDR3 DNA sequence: TGTGCCAGCTCCCAGGGACGGCTTAAGGACGAGCAGTACTTC. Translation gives CASSQGRLKDEQYF.